Below are 23 T cell receptor beta chains sequenced from a single sample in a study of blood T cells in healthy people across ages. The authors ran a second PCR of about 6 to 11 cycles using a sample-barcoded 5' primer and a J-beta primer mix. TCRdb ran MiXCR on the 5' RACE reads and lists one entry per CDR3 protein. The table includes 550,000 to 750,000 distinct CDR3 sequences, roughly 21% detected once. The sequenced sample consisted of blood. Receptors were obtained from a man aged 65-85 years in good health.

This clonotype was seen only a few times. This sequence joins TRBV9 and TRBJ1-2; D is undetermined. Per germline, CDR1 SGDLS and CDR2 YYNGEE. V was pared by 2 bases and J by 2 bases, with 10 bases between. The CDR3 spans 14 residues. The chain's CDR3 is CASSVTDTNYGYTF. The CDR3 DNA follows: TGTGCCAGCAGCGTGACCGACACAAACTATGGCTACACCTTC.

This chain joins TRBV7-2 and TRBJ2-5; D gene unclear. The J call is in doubt because the DNA end fits TRBJ2-1 better. Per germline, CDR1 SGHTA and CDR2 FQGNSA. The CDR3 totals 11 residues. The CDR3 region is CASSLVREQFF. The CDR3 DNA is TGTGCCAGCAGCTTAGTGAGGGAGCAGTTCTTC.

Points on this clonotype: The junction and the germline gene differ at one end; a read error may be behind it. V gene TRBV7-2 combines with J gene TRBJ2-5; 9 nucleotides agree with TRBD2. Per germline, CDR1 SGHTA and CDR2 FQGNSA. The CDR3 totals 15 residues. CDR3 sequence reads: CASSLGLARGETQYF. CDR3 DNA sequence: TGTGCCAGCAGTTTAGGACTAGCGCGAGGAGAGACCCAGTACTTC.

The rearrangement joins TRBV3-1 to TRBJ2-5, with D perhaps TRBD2 (6 bases). CDR3 length: 16 residues. CDR1 is LGHDT and CDR2 is YNNKEL in the germline V gene (reference sequence). V was clipped by 4 bases and J by 4 bases, with 19 bases between them. As DNA, the CDR3 is TGTGCCAGCAGCCTAACGACCAACCGGCGGGGAGAGACCCAGTACTTC. It yields the protein CASSLTTNRRGETQYF.

The chain links TRBV5-1 to TRBJ1-2; 7 bases map to TRBD1. Losses at the gene ends were 4 bases for V and 0 bases for J; bases not matched to a gene: 6. Germline CDR1 is SGHRS and CDR2 is YFSETQ. This CDR3 is 15 amino acids long. This CDR3 reads CASSPGTASNYGYTF. The CDR3 bases are TGCGCCAGCAGCCCCGGGACAGCCTCTAACTATGGCTACACCTTC.

The CDR3 here is CASSQGGVGHYGYTF. The DNA of the CDR3 is TGTGCCAGCAGCCAAGGCGGTGTAGGGCACTATGGCTACACCTTC. The chain has TRBV14 and TRBJ1-2; no reliable D call. The ends were cut back, 1 base at V and 3 bases at J, with 12 bases in the middle. The CDR3 covers 15 residues. Germline CDR1 reads SGHDN; CDR2 reads FVKESK.

This chain joins TRBV7-9 and TRBJ1-6, with a possible D match to TRBD1 (6 bases). Trimming stripped 1 base from V and 10 bases from J, with 17 bases between. This CDR3 comprises 16 residues. The germline gives CDR1 SEHNR, CDR2 FQNEAQ (reference sequence). The DNA of the CDR3 is TGTGCCAGCAGCTTAGGGTCGGCAGGGGTTGAGTCACCCCTCCACTTT. Its translation: CASSLGSAGVESPLHF.

This CDR3 reads CASIRTPQGAVETQYF. CDR3 nucleotides: TGTGCCAGCATTAGAACACCACAGGGGGCAGTCGAGACCCAGTACTTC. This chain joins TRBV2 and TRBJ2-1; 9 bases are shared with TRBD1. The J call may be in error: the DNA end matches TRBJ2-5 better. The CDR3 loop spans 16 amino acids. Germline CDR1 reads SNHLY; CDR2 reads FYNNEI.

This clonotype was seen only a few times. The V call is TRBV2, the J call TRBJ1-2; D ambiguous. Germline V gene lookup returns CDR1 SNHLY and CDR2 FYNNEI. The V gene lost 8 bases and the J gene lost 1 base, with 14 bases spanning the gap. The CDR3 runs to 14 residues. CDR3 sequence: CASQPSTVNYGYTF. As DNA, the CDR3 is TGTGCCAGCCAACCCAGCACAGTTAACTATGGCTACACCTTC.

This clonotype has a handful of counts. This chain joins TRBV5-1 and TRBJ2-7, with TRBD2 matching over 7 bases. V dropped 4 bases and J dropped 7; count of bases not matched to a gene: 5. The CDR3 totals 12 residues. Germline V CDR1 and CDR2: SGHRS, YFSETQ. CDR3 protein: CASSISGFEQYF. Written as DNA, the CDR3 is TGCGCCAGCAGCATTAGCGGGTTTGAGCAGTACTTC.

This clonotype was detected only a few times. The genes are TRBV2 and TRBJ2-5, with a possible D match to TRBD2 (6 bases). The V gene lost 5 bases and the J gene lost 11 bases, with 24 bases spanning the gap. CDR3 size: 15 residues. CDR1 and CDR2 (germline): SNHLY, FYNNEI. For the CDR3, the DNA is TGTGCCAGCAGTCCGACCTCCCTAGGCTCGGGAGAGCAGTACTTC. Its translation: CASSPTSLGSGEQYF. Complete variable domain (other parts from reference TRBV2 and TRBJ2-5): EPEVTQTPSHQVTQMGQEVILRCVPISNHLYFYWYRQILGQKVEFLVSFYNNEISEKSEIFDDQFSVERPDGSNFTLKIRSTKLEDSAMYFCASSPTSLGSGEQYFGPGTRLLVL.

The gene calls are TRBV6-5 and TRBJ1-6, with D possibly TRBD1 on 6 matching bases. Per germline, CDR1 MNHEY and CDR2 SVGAGI. Deletions cut 0 bases from V and 13 bases from J, with 10 bases between. The CDR3 loop spans 13 amino acids. The DNA for the CDR3 is TGTGCCAGCAGTTACTCGATGGGGGCCCCCCTCCACTTT. Its protein product is CASSYSMGAPLHF.

For this clonotype: With a much larger clone just one base away, this may be a read error. The chain links TRBV5-1 to TRBJ2-1, with a possible D match to TRBD1 (6 bases). This CDR3 has 16 amino acids. Germline lookup yields CDR1 SGHRS and CDR2 YFSETQ. The CDR3 loop reads CDSSPQGSSSYNEQFF. As DNA, the CDR3 is TGCGACAGCAGCCCACAGGGTTCGAGCTCCTACAATGAGCAGTTCTTC.

The rearrangement links TRBV7-9 to TRBJ2-7, with 8 positions matching TRBD2. The V gene's germline CDR1 is SEHNR and CDR2 FQNEAQ (reference sequence). There are 15 residues in the CDR3. V was clipped by 0 bases and J by 2 bases; unmatched bases: 3. The CDR3 DNA is TGTGCCAGCAGCTTAGCTAGCGGGAACACCTACGAGCAGTACTTC. It translates to CASSLASGNTYEQYF.

The chain joins TRBV11-2 to TRBJ1-1; D is unclear. The CDR3 spans 15 residues. Trimming removed 5 bases at V and 1 base at J, with 14 bases between. The germline CDR1 and CDR2 sequences are SGHAT and FQNNGV. CDR3 sequence (DNA): TGTGCCAGCAGCGTTAGCCCCTTTTCGAACACTGAAGCTTTCTTT. Translating gives CASSVSPFSNTEAFF.

This rearrangement joins TRBV24-1 to TRBJ2-1; TRBD2 matches at 14 bases. CDR1 and CDR2 (germline): KGHDR, SFDVKD. The V gene end was trimmed by 4 bases and the J gene end by 7 bases; junction bases not matched to a gene: 8. This CDR3 has 17 residues. CDR3 loop: CATSDPAGTSGSNEQFF. CDR3 DNA sequence: TGTGCCACCAGTGACCCAGCCGGGACTAGCGGGAGTAATGAGCAGTTCTTC.

The rearrangement uses TRBV7-9 and TRBJ2-5; TRBD1 agrees at 9 bases. Germline V gene data show CDR1 as SEHNR and CDR2 as FQNEAQ (reference sequence). Trimming at V came to 5 bases and at J to 1 base, leaving 14 bases not matched to a gene. This CDR3 has 18 residues. The CDR3 region is CASSTTRDRVSRQETQYF. The DNA of the CDR3 is TGTGCCAGCAGCACAACCCGGGACAGGGTGTCCCGCCAAGAGACCCAGTACTTC.

The V call is TRBV7-6, the J call TRBJ2-1; D perhaps matches TRBD2 (6 bases). The CDR3 length is 16 residues. The germline V gene has CDR1 SGHVS and CDR2 FNYEAQ. V lost 5 bases, J lost 2 bases, and 16 bases lay in between. The CDR3 DNA is TGTGCCAGCAGCGCGACTCGGGACTCTACCTACAATGAGCAGTTCTTC. Protein product: CASSATRDSTYNEQFF.

This clonotype was seen only a few times. The chain has TRBV27 and TRBJ2-7; TRBD2 matches 9 bases. CDR3 length: 14 amino acids. J gave up 6 bases and V 4 bases, and 7 bases lay outside the gene matches. The germline gives CDR1 MNHEY, CDR2 SMNVEV (reference sequence). CDR3 nucleotides: TGTGCCAGCAGTTATAGTCCTAGCGGGATCGAGCAGTACTTC. Translating it yields CASSYSPSGIEQYF.

The sample holds a few counts of this clonotype. The chain has TRBV20-1 and TRBJ1-2; unclear D gene. From germline, CDR1 is DFQATT and CDR2 SNEGSKA (reference sequence). V dropped 3 bases and J dropped 4 bases, with 18 bases sitting between them. The CDR3 consists of 15 residues. CDR3 nucleotides: TGCAGTGCTAGGGACCCTTCAAGCCTAAGCTATGGCTACACCTTC. Residues: CSARDPSSLSYGYTF.

This clonotype appeared a few times. This chain links TRBV20-1 with TRBJ2-7, with D perhaps matching TRBD1 (6 bases). Trimming removed 3 bases from V and 5 bases from J, with 8 bases in between. In germline, CDR1 is DFQATT, CDR2 SNEGSKA (reference sequence). This CDR3 region has 11 residues. The CDR3 sequence is CSASQGHEQYF. DNA of the CDR3: TGCAGTGCTAGTCAGGGGCACGAGCAGTACTTC.

This clonotype was found a few times. V usage is TRBV19 and J usage is TRBJ2-2, with 8 bases aligning to TRBD1. V lost 4 bases to trimming and J lost 11 bases; unmatched junction nucleotides: 6. The CDR3 totals 13 residues. Germline assignment: CDR1 LNHDA and CDR2 SQIVND (reference sequence). This CDR3 is CASSTAGQGELFF. CDR3 coding DNA: TGTGCCAGTAGTACCGCCGGACAGGGAGAGCTGTTTTTT.

The genes are TRBV20-1 and TRBJ1-1; D might be TRBD1 (6 bases). V dropped 5 bases and J dropped 3 bases, with 13 bases sitting between them. The CDR3 length is 13 residues. Germline V gene lookup returns CDR1 DFQATT and CDR2 SNEGSKA (reference sequence). In nucleotides, the CDR3 is TGCAGTGCTCAGGCGGGGGGCTACACTGAAGCTTTCTTT. Translation gives CSAQAGGYTEAFF.